These T cell receptor beta chains were read from a single sample in a study of technical replicates of blood from a handful of donors. The data were produced by immunoSEQ multiplex PCR, yet TCRdb's version contains in-frame clones alone and is incomplete. The repertoire holds roughly 79,000 clones, 93% seen once, with 0.35% to 0.5% in the top ten. The sample taken for sequencing was T cells isolated from PBMCs. These receptors originate from a human donor in good health. Each CDR3 is given without its conserved first and last residue.

CDR3: ASTAGQYSNQPQH
V: TRBV2
J: TRBJ1-5

CDR3: SVGTAMNTEAF
V: TRBV29-1
J: TRBJ1-1

CDR3: ASSPGQGVYEQY
V: TRBV7-3
J: TRBJ2-7

CDR3: AIDAEGIRNEQF
V: TRBV10-1
J: TRBJ2-1

CDR3: SVGRRRDEQY
V: TRBV29-1
J: TRBJ2-7

CDR3: ASSGGGGRGYT
V: TRBV19
J: TRBJ1-2

CDR3: ASSGAGTSGSPSSR
V: TRBV10-2
J: TRBJ2-7

CDR3: ASSLLGEGEQY
V: TRBV5-6
J: TRBJ2-7

CDR3: ASSVEHSGLAGYEQY
V: TRBV9
J: TRBJ2-7

CDR3: ASSLRSYNEQF
V: TRBV28
J: TRBJ2-1

CDR3: ASSQGVAGILADTQY
V: TRBV4-1
J: TRBJ2-3

CDR3: ASSPGTYTDTQY
V: TRBV6-6
J: TRBJ2-3

CDR3: ASHARVAQPQH
V: TRBV2
J: TRBJ1-5

CDR3: SRDKYNEQF
V: TRBV29-1
J: TRBJ2-1

CDR3: ASRSLSGFVGYT
V: TRBV28
J: TRBJ1-2

CDR3: ASSLGGRSRTDTQY
V: TRBV11-2
J: TRBJ2-3

CDR3: ASSPRQDLDQPQH
V: TRBV18
J: TRBJ1-5

CDR3: ASSQSSATDTQY
V: TRBV5-4
J: TRBJ2-3

CDR3: ASSQGGVGYGYT
V: TRBV7-3
J: TRBJ1-2

CDR3: ASGDPVGSGRATYNEQF
V: TRBV12-5
J: TRBJ2-1

CDR3: ASSLEGTGTGSRYYGYT
V: TRBV11-3
J: TRBJ1-2

CDR3: AQDVSGNTEAF
V: TRBV30
J: TRBJ1-1

CDR3: ASSSRERTDTQY
V: TRBV13
J: TRBJ2-3

CDR3: ASSWTSVTGELF
V: TRBV6-4
J: TRBJ2-2

CDR3: ASSLGLARRLGGELF
V: TRBV5-1
J: TRBJ2-2

CDR3: ASSSPSSGNHYEQY
V: TRBV11-2
J: TRBJ2-7

CDR3: ASCNRGRKNTEAF
V: TRBV19
J: TRBJ1-1

CDR3: ASTRGESNQPQH
V: TRBV28
J: TRBJ1-5

CDR3: ASSVMASTDTQY
V: TRBV6-4
J: TRBJ2-3

CDR3: ASSEDTIPNQPQH
V: TRBV6-1
J: TRBJ1-5

CDR3: ASSPAGATDTQY
V: TRBV5-1
J: TRBJ2-3

CDR3: AISDLAGLLNEQF
V: TRBV10-3
J: TRBJ2-1

CDR3: ASSVGSGKQETQY
V: TRBV9
J: TRBJ2-5

CDR3: ASSQDAGLAAYEQY
V: TRBV4-3
J: TRBJ2-7

CDR3: ASSETDRPNEKLF
V: TRBV6-1
J: TRBJ1-4

CDR3: ASSSGQSQETQY
V: TRBV28
J: TRBJ2-5

CDR3: ASRGTSGTQY
V: TRBV7-3
J: TRBJ2-3

CDR3: ASSSYMTQH
V: TRBV27
J: TRBJ1-5

CDR3: ARDRGGETQY
V: TRBV6-1
J: TRBJ2-5

CDR3: SVDGDSSYNEQF
V: TRBV29-1
J: TRBJ2-1

CDR3: ASSSTAGVGETQY
V: TRBV5-1
J: TRBJ2-5

CDR3: ASSSGTGLNEKLF
V: TRBV7-3
J: TRBJ1-4

CDR3: ATSRDPGAGGYT
V: TRBV15
J: TRBJ1-2

CDR3: ASSVDLYIYNEQF
V: TRBV9
J: TRBJ2-1

CDR3: ASRPGQGAISYGYT
V: TRBV19
J: TRBJ1-2

CDR3: ASSPTGVTEAF
V: TRBV5-1
J: TRBJ1-1

CDR3: ASSQVAGATYEQY
V: TRBV4-2
J: TRBJ2-7

CDR3: ASSPPGGGVNTEAF
V: TRBV18
J: TRBJ1-1

CDR3: ASWGGYEQY
V: TRBV27
J: TRBJ2-7

CDR3: ASSRRATDNTEAF
V: TRBV7-9
J: TRBJ1-1

CDR3: ASSFGSGQGYEQY
V: TRBV7-6
J: TRBJ2-7

CDR3: ASSLAGGTYNEQF
V: TRBV7-9
J: TRBJ2-1

CDR3: ASQGGREVDEQF
V: TRBV2
J: TRBJ2-1

CDR3: ASSWILAEVSYNEQF
V: TRBV7-9
J: TRBJ2-1

CDR3: ASREPGLATYEQY
V: TRBV2
J: TRBJ2-7

CDR3: ASSVGQGLPNEQF
V: TRBV5-6
J: TRBJ2-1

CDR3: ASRSGLAGVVDTQY
V: TRBV6-6
J: TRBJ2-3

CDR3: ASSQSGTGHGEAF
V: TRBV4-3
J: TRBJ1-1

CDR3: ASSGRGAYTDTQY
V: TRBV6-1
J: TRBJ2-3